Listed below are T cell receptor beta chains from one sample, sequenced in a study of shared clonotypes between healthy human individuals. Using immunoSEQ multiplex PCR, the repertoire was profiled, and TCRdb retains in-frame clones only, with some absent. The sample lists more than 2 million clones; approximately 95% were seen once. The specimen sequenced was naive CD8+ T cells sorted from blood. Receptors originate from a man between 18 and 29 years old in good health. CDR3s include the opening cysteine and the closing phenylalanine or tryptophan. The D gene is left open where the match is weak. Where a row states a size, it is once, few, many or the class of an expanded clone; other rows omit it.

size,D,V,J,DNA,CDR3
-,TRBD2,TRBV7-6,TRBJ2-7,TGTGCCAGCAGCTCGGGACTAGCGGATTCCTACGAGCAGTACTTC,CASSSGLADSYEQYF
-,TRBD1,TRBV13,TRBJ2-1,TGTGCCAGCAGCCCTGCCCCGGGACAGCACAATGAGCAGTTCTTC,CASSPAPGQHNEQFF
once,-,TRBV4-1,TRBJ2-2,TGCGCCAGCAGCCGTTCTGAGGCGGACACCGGGGAGCTGTTTTTT,CASSRSEADTGELFF
-,-,TRBV9,TRBJ2-5,TGTGCCAGCAGCGTGGGTAGGGTGGAATACCAAGAGACCCAGTACTTC,CASSVGRVEYQETQYF
-,-,TRBV9,TRBJ2-7,TGTGCCAGCAGCGTAGGAATGGGGGGCGCTGGGAACGAGCAGTACTTC,CASSVGMGGAGNEQYF
-,-,TRBV4-1,TRBJ1-6,TGCGCCAGCAGCCAAGATAGCCCTCCAGGGCTCAATTCACCCCTCCACTTT,CASSQDSPPGLNSPLHF
-,TRBD2,TRBV27,TRBJ2-1,TGTGCCAGCAGTTCCTACGCGGGGGTCTCCTACAATGAGCAGTTCTTC,CASSSYAGVSYNEQFF
-,-,TRBV30,TRBJ1-4,TGTGCCTGGAGTCAGGTAGCCGTTAATGAAAAACTGTTTTTT,CAWSQVAVNEKLFF
-,-,TRBV9,TRBJ1-2,TGTGCCAGCAGCGTAGGCACGGGAGTGGGTATTGAGAACTATGGCTACACCTTC,CASSVGTGVGIENYGYTF
few,-,TRBV10-1,TRBJ1-3,TGCGCCAGCAGCGAGAACAAGGACACCATATATTTT,CASSENKDTIYF
-,-,TRBV7-9,TRBJ2-1,TGTGCCAGCAGCTCATATTCAGGGGGGGTCTCCTACAATGAGCAGTTCTTC,CASSSYSGGVSYNEQFF
-,-,TRBV13,TRBJ1-3,TGTGCCAGCAGCCCGTCGGAGGGAAACACCATATATTTT,CASSPSEGNTIYF
-,-,TRBV9,TRBJ1-1,TGTGCCAGCAGCGTAGTTTCCCTGGGGGACACTGAAGCTTTCTTT,CASSVVSLGDTEAFF
-,-,TRBV5-1,TRBJ1-2,TGCGCCAGCAGCTTGATGAGTAGGGAGGTGGTTAACTATGGCTACACCTTC,CASSLMSREVVNYGYTF
-,TRBD1,TRBV5-6,TRBJ2-7,TGTGCCAGCGAAGGGACAGCCTACGAGCAGTACTTC,CASEGTAYEQYF
once,-,TRBV7-2,TRBJ1-5,TGTGCCAGCAGCCCGTGGGCCGGCGGCAATCAGCCCCAGCATTTT,CASSPWAGGNQPQHF
-,-,TRBV19,TRBJ1-5,TGTGCCAGTAAGCTGGGAGAGGGCAATCAGCCCCAGCATTTT,CASKLGEGNQPQHF
-,TRBD2,TRBV5-1,TRBJ2-7,TGCGCCAGCTGGACTAGCGGGGGATACGAGCAGTACTTC,CASWTSGGYEQYF
-,-,TRBV29-1,TRBJ2-2,TGCAGCGTTGATTCGTACGGGGGCGCGGACACCGGGGAGCTGTTTTTT,CSVDSYGGADTGELFF
-,TRBD2,TRBV5-1,TRBJ2-7,TGCGCCAGCAGCCGGCGGGGGGCTGATGAGCAGTACTTC,CASSRRGADEQYF
-,-,TRBV10-2,TRBJ2-3,TGCGCCAGCAGTGAGTGGGCGAGCACAGATACGCAGTATTTT,CASSEWASTDTQYF
-,-,TRBV6-1,TRBJ2-7,TGTGCCAGCAGTGAAGGTGGCGGGGGCTACTACGAGCAGTACTTC,CASSEGGGGYYEQYF
-,-,TRBV4-1,TRBJ2-7,TGCGCCAGCAGCCAAGATCCGAACTCCCTTTCCGAGCAGTACTTC,CASSQDPNSLSEQYF
-,TRBD2,TRBV4-3,TRBJ2-7,TGCGCCAGCAGCCAGGTAGCGGGGAGCTCCTACGAGCAGTACTTC,CASSQVAGSSYEQYF
-,TRBD1,TRBV7-9,TRBJ1-2,TGTGCCAGCAGCGCTGGGACAGGGGCGTTAGGTGGCTACACCTTC,CASSAGTGALGGYTF
-,-,TRBV4-1,TRBJ2-7,TGCGCCAGCAGCCAAGCAGACAGGAAATACGAGCAGTACTTC,CASSQADRKYEQYF
-,TRBD2,TRBV11-2,TRBJ2-5,TGTGCCAGCAGAGCGGGGGTTAGTGGACCACAAGAGACCCAGTACTTC,CASRAGVSGPQETQYF
-,-,TRBV13,TRBJ2-1,TGTGCCAGCAGCTTACAGGAGGGGAGCTCCTACAATGAGCAGTTCTTC,CASSLQEGSSYNEQFF
once,-,TRBV11-3,TRBJ2-7,TGTGCCAGCAGCCCCGGGACTTACGAGCAGTACTTC,CASSPGTYEQYF
-,-,TRBV6-1,TRBJ2-7,TGTGCCAGCGGGGACGGTGGGGCCTACGAGCAGTACTTC,CASGDGGAYEQYF
-,-,TRBV7-8,TRBJ1-3,TGTGCCAGCAGCCTTCTCACAAGGGGAACCTCTGGAAACACCATATATTTT,CASSLLTRGTSGNTIYF
-,-,TRBV28,TRBJ2-5,TGTGCCAGCAGTTTTTTGGGGGCGGGCGAGACCCAGTACTTC,CASSFLGAGETQYF
-,-,TRBV15,TRBJ2-7,TGTGCCACCAGCAGAGTAGGTAGGGACGAGCAGTACTTC,CATSRVGRDEQYF
once,-,TRBV4-1,TRBJ2-3,TGCGCCAGCAGCCAAGATTATGATACGCAGTATTTT,CASSQDYDTQYF
-,-,TRBV9,TRBJ2-7,TGTGCCAGCAGCCCCACCGGGGGCGGGGACTCCTACGAGCAGTACTTC,CASSPTGGGDSYEQYF
-,TRBD1,TRBV4-1,TRBJ2-7,TGCGCCAGCAGCAAAATCGGACAGGCGACCTACGAGCAGTACTTC,CASSKIGQATYEQYF
-,TRBD2,TRBV7-2,TRBJ2-7,TGTGCCAGCAGCTATTTTTTGGCGGGAGGGTCCTACGAGCAGTACTTC,CASSYFLAGGSYEQYF
once,-,TRBV28,TRBJ2-7,TGTGCCAGCAGTTTCGCGGGATCCTACGAGCAGTACTTC,CASSFAGSYEQYF
-,-,TRBV29-1,TRBJ1-2,TGCAGCGTTGAGGGGGGGCAGATCTATGGCTACACCTTC,CSVEGGQIYGYTF
-,-,TRBV7-6,TRBJ1-1,TGTGCCAGCAGCGCCCTACAGGGTGGGGATACTGAAGCTTTCTTT,CASSALQGGDTEAFF
-,TRBD2,TRBV14,TRBJ2-3,TGTGCCAGCAGCCAAGATTTCCTAGCGGGAGGTGCAGATACGCAGTATTTT,CASSQDFLAGGADTQYF
once,-,TRBV7-8,TRBJ1-6,TGTGCCAGCAGTTATGACAGACTAGGCTTGAATAATTCACCCCTCCACTTT,CASSYDRLGLNNSPLHF
-,TRBD2,TRBV27,TRBJ2-5,TGTGCCAGCAGTTGGACTAGCAGGCAAGAGACCCAGTACTTC,CASSWTSRQETQYF
-,-,TRBV6-1,TRBJ2-1,TGTGCCAGCAGTGACGCTAGCGATGAGCAGTTCTTC,CASSDASDEQFF